What follows is one T cell receptor beta chain and its context. The data originate from a study of T cell changes during pregnancy in multiple sclerosis. Method: immunoSEQ multiplex PCR; TCRdb's copy keeps in-frame clones and lacks some. The sample lists about 56,000 clones, roughly nine tenths occurring once. The CDR3 spans 14 residues. Germline assignment: CDR1 LNHDA and CDR2 SQIVND (reference sequence). V was pared by 1 base and J by 2 bases, with 8 bases between. The receptor was derived from a female donor in good health, enrolled as a control in a pregnancy study. The sequencing used peripheral blood, collected in the first trimester of pregnancy. The rearrangement joins TRBV19 to TRBJ1-1; D is uncertain. The DNA for the CDR3 is TGTGCCAGTAGTATAGTCGACACAAACACTGAAGCTTTCTTT. Its translation: CASSIVDTNTEAFF.